The 5 T cell receptor beta chains below come from one sample, sequenced in a study of CD8 T cells in ankylosing spondylitis. Study-wide results and caveats: Characteristic of ankylosing spondylitis blood, it appeared, was a TCR beta motif comprising several highly homologous variants.

These receptors lack a known antigen. Each CDR3 protein gets one entry after TCRdb re-called the 5' RACE reads with MiXCR. The sample shows roughly 490,000 distinct CDR3 sequences, over 4% of them seen only once. Sequenced material: blood, either unsorted or a sorted T cell fraction (not recorded which). Receptors were obtained from a male donor with ankylosing spondylitis.

Remarks on this clonotype: It may be a read error: a sequence one base away is much more abundant. V usage is TRBV21-1 and J usage is TRBJ2-6. TRBV21-1 is a pseudogene. The CDR3 covers 15 residues. The CDR3 reads CASCTRFSGVNVLTF. CDR3 sequence (DNA): TGTGCCAGCTGTACCAGATTCTCTGGGGTCAACGTCCTGACTTTC.

This clonotype has a count of ten or more. CDR3 region: CASSFQGESGYTF. CDR3 nucleotide sequence: TGTGCCAGCAGCTTTCAGGGGGAGAGCGGCTACACCTTC. The chain carries TRBV7-9 and TRBJ1-2; 7 nucleotides line up with TRBD1. The J segment lost 8 bases and the V segment lost 3 bases, leaving 6 bases of the junction unmatched. CDR3 size: 13 residues. Germline V gene data show CDR1 as SEHNR and CDR2 as FQNEAQ (reference sequence).

At least ten counts were recorded for this clonotype. The chain is built from TRBV20-1 and TRBJ2-5; TRBD1 aligns across 8 bases. CDR1 is DFQATT, CDR2 SNEGSKA, per germline (reference sequence). V lost 4 bases, J lost 4 bases, and 2 bases stayed unmatched. CDR3 size: 12 residues. The DNA of the CDR3 is TGCAGTGCTACTGACAGGGGAGAGACCCAGTACTTC. It codes for CSATDRGETQYF.

Only a few counts were recorded for this clonotype. The CDR3 spells CSARGWGRAYNEQFF. The CDR3 DNA reads TGCAGTGCTAGAGGCTGGGGAAGAGCCTACAATGAGCAGTTCTTC. The chain combines TRBV20-1 with TRBJ2-1; no clear D. The V gene lost 1 base and the J gene lost 2 bases, with 12 bases spanning the gap. The germline CDR1 and CDR2 sequences are DFQATT and SNEGSKA (reference sequence). This CDR3 has 15 residues.

This clonotype came up a few times. The CDR3 reads CASSPTRPYEQYF. The CDR3 DNA reads as TGTGCCAGTAGCCCAACGCGGCCCTACGAGCAGTACTTC. V gene TRBV27 combines with J gene TRBJ2-7; D not resolved. Germline CDR1 MNHEY, CDR2 SMNVEV (reference sequence). V was cut by 9 bases and J by 2 bases, with 14 bases left in between. This CDR3 comprises 13 residues.